The 14 T cell receptor beta chains below were found in one sample sequenced in a study of cytomegalovirus exposure and HLA in healthy donors. In the PCR, 60 Vbeta and 13 Jbeta primers were used. Sequenced by immunoSEQ multiplex PCR; TCRdb stores in-frame clones only, minus some. The sample lists 150,000 to 200,000 clones, over 70% occurring once. The sequencing input was PBMCs. These receptors were collected from a female donor in good health and CMV-seronegative.

V usage is TRBV5-6 and J usage is TRBJ1-1; 7 nucleotides agree with TRBD1. CDR3 length equals 15 residues. The V gene's germline CDR1 is SGHDT and CDR2 YYEEEE. After removal of 2 bases from V and 1 base from J, the junction contained 5 bases not matched to a gene. CDR3 DNA sequence: TGTGCCAGCAGCTTTCCAGGGGGTTCGAACACTGAAGCTTTCTTT. Translated, it gives CASSFPGGSNTEAFF.

The rearrangement joins TRBV30 to TRBJ2-5; a weak D match, TRBD2 (6 bases). This CDR3 has 14 residues. Germline CDR1 GTSNPN, CDR2 SVGIG (reference sequence). The V end lost 3 bases, the J end lost 11 bases, and 22 bases lay between the germline ends. The CDR3 DNA reads as TGTGCCTGGAGCGAAGGGTGGGGGGTGCAGGAGCAGTACTTC. Protein product: CAWSEGWGVQEQYF.

The chain has TRBV6-1 and TRBJ2-7; 8 bases match TRBD2. Germline loops: CDR1 MNHNS, CDR2 SASEGT. The CDR3 is made up of 15 amino acids. Trimming at V came to 7 bases and at J to 2 bases, leaving 10 bases not matched to a gene. This CDR3 reads CASTAGLAGPYEQYF. CDR3 sequence (DNA): TGTGCCAGCACAGCTGGGCTAGCGGGCCCCTACGAGCAGTACTTC.

The chain uses TRBV6-1 and TRBJ2-5; 12 nucleotides match TRBD2. V shed 4 bases and J 7 bases; nucleotides not matched to a gene: 4. Germline-derived CDR1 and CDR2 are MNHNS and SASEGT. The CDR3 spans 14 residues. DNA for the CDR3: TGTGCCAGCAGTGCGGGACTAGCGGGCGGGACCCAGTACTTC. This translates into CASSAGLAGGTQYF.

This chain connects TRBV19 to TRBJ1-1, with no clear D. CDR1 and CDR2 (germline): LNHDA, SQIVND (reference sequence). Between the trimmed V and J ends, which lost 3 bases and 4 bases, there was a span of 15 bases. The CDR3 has 15 residues. CDR3 nucleotide sequence: TGTGCCAGTAGTATCGCCTCAGGCGGGAGCACTGAAGCTTTCTTT. This translates into CASSIASGGSTEAFF.

The V and J genes are TRBV18 and TRBJ1-1; 7 bases are a match to TRBD1. The V gene's germline CDR1 is KGHSH and CDR2 LQKENI. The V gene end was trimmed by 1 base and the J gene end by 3 bases; junction bases not matched to a gene: 5. This CDR3 spans 15 amino acids. The chain's CDR3 is CASSPRGQADTEAFF. The DNA for the CDR3 is TGTGCCAGCTCACCACGAGGACAGGCCGACACTGAAGCTTTCTTT.

This clone was counted only a few times. The CDR3 loop is CAWSATGFGNQPQHF. CDR3 nucleotide sequence: TGTGCCTGGAGCGCTACAGGCTTTGGGAATCAGCCCCAGCATTTT. V and J are TRBV30 and TRBJ1-5; tentative D call: TRBD1 (5 bases). CDR3 length: 15 residues. V was cut by 3 bases and J by 4 bases, with 16 bases left in between. CDR1 and CDR2 from the germline V gene are GTSNPN and SVGIG (reference sequence).

The genes are TRBV5-6 and TRBJ1-2, with 10 bases aligning to TRBD1. CDR3 length: 14 residues. The V gene's germline CDR1 is SGHDT and CDR2 YYEEEE. V was pared by 5 bases and J by 8 bases, with 9 bases of the junction left unmatched. CDR3 in DNA: TGTGCCAGCAGTGTGACCGGGACAGGGGACGGCTACACCTTC. It encodes CASSVTGTGDGYTF.

This chain uses TRBV19 with TRBJ1-5; 8 bases line up with TRBD1. The CDR3 has 14 amino acids. Germline V gene data show CDR1 as LNHDA and CDR2 as SQIVND (reference sequence). The junction had 8 bases not matched to a gene; V was cut back by 3 bases and J by 10 bases. In DNA form, the CDR3 reads TGTGCCAGTAGTATGAACCAGGGGGCCTTCCCCCAGCATTTT. Its protein is CASSMNQGAFPQHF.

In this sample, this clone turned up a few times. This chain joins TRBV28 and TRBJ1-6; tentatively, D is TRBD1 (5 bases). Germline CDR1 is MDHEN and CDR2 is SYDVKM. Trimming cost V 2 bases and J 7 bases, with 15 bases left between them. This CDR3 is built from 16 residues. CDR3 nucleotide sequence: TGTGCCAGCAGTTTAGTTGGGATGGAGGGGAATTCACCCCTCCACTTT. Translated: CASSLVGMEGNSPLHF. The full variable domain, rest sourced from reference TRBV28 and TRBJ1-6, is DVKVTQSSRYLVKRTGEKVFLECVQDMDHENMFWYRQDPGLGLRLIYFSYDVKMKEKGDIPEGYSVSREKKERFSLILESASTNQTSMYLCASSLVGMEGNSPLHFGNGTRLTVT.

Here the CDR3 DNA reads TGTGCCAGCAGCGTAGTTGAGGCCCCTAGCACAGATACGCAGTATTTT. Amino acids: CASSVVEAPSTDTQYF. The V and J genes are TRBV9 and TRBJ2-3; D is unclear. CDR3 length: 16 residues. V lost 0 bases and J lost 0, with 11 bases in between. CDR1 and CDR2 (germline): SGDLS, YYNGEE.

V and J are TRBV27 and TRBJ2-7, with TRBD1 as a possible D gene (5 bases). V dropped 4 bases and J dropped 3 bases, with 19 bases sitting between them. CDR1 and CDR2 (germline): MNHEY, SMNVEV (reference sequence). The CDR3 loop spans 16 amino acids. CDR3 sequence reads: CASSYATPRVGYEQYF. The DNA for the CDR3 is TGTGCCAGCAGTTACGCCACCCCCAGGGTGGGCTACGAGCAGTACTTC.

The rearrangement links TRBV29-1 to TRBJ1-2, with D uncertain. Deletions cut 4 bases from V and 5 bases from J, with 14 bases between. Germline V gene sequence: CDR1 SQVTM, CDR2 ANQGSEA. This CDR3 comprises 13 residues. CDR3: CSVVSGEEYGYTF. As DNA, the CDR3 is TGCAGCGTTGTCTCCGGGGAAGAGTATGGCTACACCTTC.

This chain uses TRBV11-2 with TRBJ2-7, with D possibly TRBD2 on 6 matching bases. Per the germline V gene, CDR1 is SGHAT and CDR2 is FQNNGV. This CDR3 contains 15 residues. The germline V and J ends were trimmed by 5 bases and 2 bases, with 16 bases remaining between them. This CDR3 is CASSPGMGLAYEQYF. The CDR3 nucleotides read TGTGCCAGCAGCCCAGGAATGGGACTTGCCTACGAGCAGTACTTC.